A selection of T cell receptor beta chains follows, all from one sample in a study of blood T cells in healthy people across ages. TCRdb called the 5' RACE reads again in MiXCR, with one record for every CDR3 protein. Among some 940,000 distinct CDR3 sequences, roughly 29% were seen once, and the ten largest hold about 9.4%. This same sample was also part of a study on T cells of mothers and their children.

The sequencing sample was made of blood. The origin of the receptors is a woman between 35 and 50 years old in good health. Both conserved end residues are part of each CDR3. Each record gives: J gene, D gene, clone size, V gene, CDR3 DNA, CDR3 protein. D genes are given only for firm matches. The size entry is marked missing in some rows and otherwise reads once, few, many or a size class.

TRBJ1-5	-	-	TRBV9	TGTGCCAGCAGCGTAGACCACCTAAATCAGCCCCAGCATTTT	CASSVDHLNQPQHF
TRBJ2-1	-	-	TRBV4-1	TGCGCCAGCAGCCATGTTGGACAGAAAAGTTCGGACAATGAGCAGTTCTTC	CASSHVGQKSSDNEQFF
TRBJ2-6	-	few	TRBV15	TGTGCCACCAGCAGAGATCTAGTAGCGGGGGCCAACGTCCTGACTTTC	CATSRDLVAGANVLTF
TRBJ2-7	-	-	TRBV5-6	TGTGCCAGCAGCCCGTATGACGGATCCTACGAGCAGTACTTC	CASSPYDGSYEQYF
TRBJ2-5	-	few	TRBV7-2	TGTGCCAGCAGCGCAACAGGGCCCCAAGAGACCCAGTACTTC	CASSATGPQETQYF
TRBJ2-2	-	-	TRBV4-3	TGCGCCAGCAGCCAAGAGCAAGGGTTCGGCGGGGAGCTGTTTTTT	CASSQEQGFGGELFF
TRBJ2-7	TRBD1	-	TRBV7-8	TGTGCCAGCAGCGGGACAGGGGGCTTCTACGAGCAGTACTTC	CASSGTGGFYEQYF
TRBJ2-3	-	few	TRBV9	TGTGCCAGCAGCGTATCTAGGTTTACCACAGATACGCAGTATTTT	CASSVSRFTTDTQYF
TRBJ2-5	-	-	TRBV20-1	TGCAGTGCTAGAGATAAGCGGGAGTACTTC	CSARDKREYF
TRBJ2-7	TRBD2	-	TRBV28	TGTGCCACCGGGGGGATGAGGTCGCTCGAGCAGTACTTC	CATGGMRSLEQYF
TRBJ2-1	-	few	TRBV5-1	TGCGCCAGCAGCTTGGGGGGTAGCGAGACTAATGAGCAGTTCTTC	CASSLGGSETNEQFF
TRBJ1-1	-	-	TRBV7-9	TGTGCCATCCCGGGGGGGAACACTGAAGCTTTCTTT	CAIPGGNTEAFF
TRBJ1-2	-	few	TRBV27	TGTGCCAGCAGTTTATTGGGGGGCGGCGGGTCGGAGGGCTACACCTTC	CASSLLGGGGSEGYTF
TRBJ2-7	-	-	TRBV2	TGTGCCAGCAGTGAAAGGTCCACGATCTCCTACGAGCAGTACTTC	CASSERSTISYEQYF
TRBJ2-3	-	-	TRBV7-9	TGTGCCAGCAGCTTGACATCTACTCGTGAAGATACGCAGTATTTT	CASSLTSTREDTQYF
TRBJ1-1	TRBD1	-	TRBV20-1	TGCAGTGCTAGATCTTCCGACAGGGGAAACACTGAAGCTTTCTTT	CSARSSDRGNTEAFF
TRBJ2-3	-	few	TRBV4-1	TGCGCCAGCAGCCAAGTAGACATGGGGTTCACAGATACGCAGTATTTT	CASSQVDMGFTDTQYF
TRBJ1-4	TRBD1	-	TRBV28	TGTGCCAGTCTACAGGGGGAAAAACTGTTTTTT	CASLQGEKLFF
TRBJ2-3	TRBD2	-	TRBV9	TGTGCCAGCAGCTCTTCAATTAGCGGGGGTGCAAGCACAGATACGCAGTATTTT	CASSSSISGGASTDTQYF
TRBJ2-3	TRBD2	few	TRBV20-1	TGCAGTGCCCCTTCGAGACTAGCGGGCGATACGCAGTATTTT	CSAPSRLAGDTQYF
TRBJ2-5	-	once	TRBV5-1	TGCGCCAGCAGCCCCGCTGTGGGGCGGGAAGAGACCCAGTACTTC	CASSPAVGREETQYF
TRBJ2-1	-	-	TRBV11-2	TGTGCCAGCAGCTCCGGAGAATCGGGTCGGTACAATGAGCAGTTCTTC	CASSSGESGRYNEQFF
TRBJ1-1	-	-	TRBV4-1	TGCGCCAGCAGCCAAGTGGGAAAGAACACTGAAGCTTTCTTT	CASSQVGKNTEAFF
TRBJ2-4	TRBD1	-	TRBV7-9	TGTGCCAGCAGCCGCGGCGGACAGGAGTCTGGGGATGAGCAGTACTTC	CASSRGGQESGDEQYF
TRBJ2-1	-	many	TRBV27	TGTGCCAGCAGTTTTTCCGCGGGAATTATTGGCGATGAGCAGTTCTTC	CASSFSAGIIGDEQFF
TRBJ2-4	TRBD1	-	TRBV7-2	TGTGCCAGCAGCTTAGGGGGACAGGGACTAGCCAAAAACATTCAGTACTTC	CASSLGGQGLAKNIQYF
TRBJ2-1	-	few	TRBV9	TGTGCCAGCAGCGTAGGGGGTGACGCCATCCTAAACAATGAGCAGTTCTTC	CASSVGGDAILNNEQFF
TRBJ1-2	-	many	TRBV20-1	TGCAGTGCTAGAGATCGTTTTTCCGGGAGAACGGACTATGGCTACACCTTC	CSARDRFSGRTDYGYTF
TRBJ2-3	-	-	TRBV5-1	TGCGCCAGCAGCCCCGACCCCTATTACCGGGGGGCTCTACCATCAGATTTAACAGATACGCAGTATTTT	CASSPDPYYRGALPSDLTDTQYF
TRBJ2-5	-	-	TRBV7-6	TGTGCCAGCCAGGGGGGAGAGACCCAGTACTTC	CASQGGETQYF
TRBJ2-7	-	many	TRBV7-9	TGTGCCAGCAGCTTAGGCCCAAACTACTACGAGCAGTACTTC	CASSLGPNYYEQYF
TRBJ1-1	TRBD1	-	TRBV20-1	TGCAGTGCCCAAGACAGGGGCCGAATGTTCTCTGAAGCTTTCTTT	CSAQDRGRMFSEAFF
TRBJ1-5	-	once	TRBV7-2	TGTGCCAGCAGCTCCCAAGTCCAGGTTGGCGGCAATCAGCCCCAGCATTTT	CASSSQVQVGGNQPQHF
TRBJ1-6	-	many	TRBV7-2	TGTGCCAGCAGCTTTTTAGACTCGACCCTCCACTTT	CASSFLDSTLHF